A single sample gave rise to the 24 T cell receptor beta chains below, sequenced in a study of Graves' ophthalmopathy and Graves' hyperthyroidism. Beta-chain TCR CDR3 regions were amplified from RNA transcripts. The authors performed first-round RT-PCR with HTBI primers and then a second-round multiplex PCR. MiXCR was run by TCRdb on the multiplex PCR reads, yielding one entry per CDR3 protein. Of roughly 380,000 distinct CDR3 sequences in the sample, 15% were seen once. The sample consisted of peripheral blood. The receptor source for this set is a woman aged 18-29 years with stable Graves' hyperthyroidism.

This clonotype was found many times. V usage is TRBV6-5 and J usage is TRBJ2-7; no firm D call. Trimming removed 0 bases at V and 4 bases at J, with 10 bases between. The V gene's germline CDR1 is MNHEY and CDR2 SVGAGI. The CDR3 length is 14 residues. CDR3 in amino acids: CASSYSRVSYEQYF. The CDR3, as DNA: TGTGCCAGCAGTTACTCGAGAGTCTCGTACGAGCAGTACTTC.

This clonotype was recorded a few times. V gene TRBV6-2 or TRBV6-3 combines with J gene TRBJ2-6; D may be TRBD1 or TRBD2 (6 bases each). Germline V CDR1 and CDR2: MNHEY, SVGEGT. CDR3 size: 18 residues. The germline V and J ends were trimmed by 7 bases and 0 bases, with 19 bases remaining between them. The CDR3: CASTRRDTTYSGANVLTF. CDR3 bases: TGTGCCAGCACCCGGAGGGACACCACATACTCTGGGGCCAACGTCCTGACTTTC.

The chain uses TRBV20-1 and TRBJ1-2; D might be TRBD1 (5 bases). CDR3 length: 15 residues. Between the trimmed V and J ends, which lost 0 bases and 1 base, there was a span of 12 bases. From germline, CDR1 is DFQATT and CDR2 SNEGSKA (reference sequence). CDR3 residues: CSARDWDGDNYGYTF. The CDR3 DNA reads TGCAGTGCTAGAGACTGGGACGGGGATAACTATGGCTACACCTTC.

This clonotype was counted many times. The rearrangement joins TRBV2 to TRBJ1-5; D ambiguous. The CDR3 loop spans 14 amino acids. CDR1 is SNHLY, CDR2 FYNNEI, per germline. The V gene lost 3 bases and the J gene lost 3 bases, with 9 bases spanning the gap. This chain's CDR3 is CASSETRPNQPQHF. The CDR3 region has the DNA TGTGCCAGCAGTGAGACCAGGCCCAATCAGCCCCAGCATTTT.

This clonotype was recorded at least ten times. The chain carries TRBV7-9 and TRBJ2-7; possibly TRBD2 for D (5 bases). Deletions cut 4 bases from V and 2 bases from J, with 9 bases between. From germline, CDR1 is SEHNR and CDR2 FQNEAQ (reference sequence). The CDR3 runs 13 residues. The CDR3 loop reads CASSSSSPYEQYF. CDR3 nucleotides: TGTGCCAGCAGCTCCTCTAGCCCCTACGAGCAGTACTTC.

Ten or more counts support this clonotype. V is TRBV20-1 and J is TRBJ1-2; TRBD1 aligns across 7 bases. Germline V lookup: CDR1 DFQATT, CDR2 SNEGSKA (reference sequence). The CDR3 length is 14 residues. J was trimmed by 1 base and V by 5 bases; bases with no gene match: 7. The CDR3, as DNA: TGCAGTGCTCCGTTAGCAGGGGGTAACTATGGCTACACCTTC. Its protein product is CSAPLAGGNYGYTF.

This clonotype was seen a handful of times. A single base separates this from a much larger clone, so it may be a read error. This sequence joins TRBV19 and TRBJ1-5; D gene ambiguous. Germline CDR1 LNHDA, CDR2 SQIVND (reference sequence). The CDR3 is made up of 13 amino acids. The chain's CDR3 is CSSRHEYTQPQHF. For the CDR3, the DNA is TGTTCCAGTAGGCATGAGTATACTCAGCCCCAGCATTTT.

This clonotype was seen at least ten times. The chain employs TRBV20-1 and TRBJ2-5; 13 bases are a match to TRBD2. The CDR3 runs to 17 residues. Per germline, CDR1 DFQATT and CDR2 SNEGSKA (reference sequence). V shed 3 bases, J shed 7 bases, and the junction held 14 bases outside the gene matches. The DNA of the CDR3 is TGCAGTGCTAGGGGGGGACTAGCGGGGAAAGGGGAGCTGACCCAGTACTTC. This gives the protein CSARGGLAGKGELTQYF.

In its sample, this clonotype was seen many times. The chain has TRBV10-3 and TRBJ1-2; no reliable D call. Between the trimmed V and J ends, which lost 7 bases and 4 bases, there was a span of 13 bases. CDR1 is ENHRY and CDR2 is SYGVKD in the germline V gene. The length of the CDR3 is 13 residues. This CDR3 reads CAINREFGYGYTF. The CDR3 coding sequence is TGTGCCATCAATCGGGAGTTTGGCTATGGCTACACCTTC.

At least ten counts were recorded for this clonotype. The J gene is TRBJ2-5, the V gene TRBV2, with TRBD2 as a possible D gene (5 bases). V lost 10 bases to trimming and J lost 0 bases, with 12 bases between them. The CDR3 sequence is 13 residues long. Germline V gene sequence: CDR1 SNHLY, CDR2 FYNNEI. CDR3 nucleotides: TGTGCCACCGTGGCGGGCTACCAAGAGACCCAGTACTTC. Translation gives CATVAGYQETQYF.

This clonotype has just a few counts. The rearrangement joins TRBV29-1 to TRBJ2-5, with 7 bases that match TRBD2. The V segment lost 7 bases and the J segment 5 bases; nucleotides outside the gene matches: 7. CDR3 size: 12 residues. Looked up from germline, CDR1 is SQVTM and CDR2 is ANQGSEA. The CDR3 coding sequence is TGCAGCGGGACGACTAGCAGGGAGACCCAGTACTTC. This sequence encodes CSGTTSRETQYF.

The V and J genes are TRBV7-2 and TRBJ2-2; D unclear. Deletions cut 7 bases from V and 6 bases from J, with 15 bases between. CDR3 size: 14 residues. Germline CDR1 reads SGHTA; CDR2 reads FQGNSA. The CDR3 loop is CASTQLTKPGELFF. In DNA form, the CDR3 reads TGTGCCAGCACCCAACTCACAAAGCCCGGGGAGCTGTTTTTT.

This clonotype was observed many times. The chain employs TRBV6-1 and TRBJ1-6; D is undetermined. V was cut by 3 bases and J by 5 bases, with 5 bases left in between. The CDR3 loop spans 13 amino acids. Germline-derived CDR1 and CDR2 are MNHNS and SASEGT. The CDR3 DNA follows: TGTGCCAGCAGTGACGGCCATAATTCACCCCTCCACTTT. The encoded protein is CASSDGHNSPLHF.

This chain joins TRBV7-8 and TRBJ1-2, with TRBD1 as a possible D gene (5 bases). Germline CDR1 reads SGHVS; CDR2 reads FQNEAQ. Trimming pared 0 bases from V and 3 bases from J, leaving 14 bases between. The CDR3 sequence is 16 residues long. The CDR3 spells CASSLAAGRSYYGYTF. CDR3 DNA sequence: TGTGCCAGCAGCTTAGCTGCAGGGCGATCTTACTATGGCTACACCTTC.

The sample holds many counts of this clonotype. The chain recombines TRBV20-1 with TRBJ1-1, with a weak D call TRBD1 (6 bases). This CDR3 region has 14 residues. The V end was cut by 3 bases, the J end by 2 bases, with 13 bases between. Germline values: CDR1 DFQATT, CDR2 SNEGSKA (reference sequence). Written as DNA, the CDR3 is TGCAGTGCTAGGGCGGGACACGGTAACACTGAAGCTTTCTTT. Residues: CSARAGHGNTEAFF.

In this sample, this clonotype turned up many times. V gene TRBV4-1 combines with J gene TRBJ1-5; TRBD1 is a possible D gene (5 bases). Germline V gene sequence: CDR1 MGHRA, CDR2 YSYEKL. The V and J ends lost 1 base and 6 bases respectively, with 16 bases between them. This CDR3 has 16 amino acids. The CDR3 sequence: CASSQGGYQGGQPQHF. CDR3 bases: TGCGCCAGCAGCCAAGGGGGCTACCAGGGAGGTCAGCCCCAGCATTTT.

The rearrangement links TRBV18 to TRBJ1-1; D not resolved. V was pared by 2 bases and J by 6 bases, with 10 bases between. This CDR3 is built from 13 residues. The germline V gene encodes CDR1 KGHSH and CDR2 LQKENI. CDR3: CASSPDLGSEAFF. In DNA, the CDR3 is TGTGCCAGCTCACCAGACTTGGGCTCTGAAGCTTTCTTT. Supplemented by reference TRBV18 and TRBJ1-1, the full variable domain reads NAGVMQNPRHLVRRRGQEARLRCSPMKGHSHVYWYRQLPEEGLKFMVYLQKENIIDESGMPKERFSAEFPKEGPSILRIQQVVRGDSAAYFCASSPDLGSEAFFGQGTRLTVV.

In this sample, this clonotype turned up many times. V usage is TRBV20-1 and J usage is TRBJ2-7, with TRBD1 matching over 9 bases. V lost 1 base and J lost 4; bases outside the gene matches: 5. Per germline, CDR1 DFQATT and CDR2 SNEGSKA (reference sequence). The CDR3 contains 14 residues. CDR3 sequence (DNA): TGCAGTGCTAGAGCGGACAGGGGAGGGTACGAGCAGTACTTC. Its translation: CSARADRGGYEQYF.

This clonotype was observed at least ten times. The chain couples TRBV11-1 to TRBJ1-5; D gene unclear. Trimming stripped 1 base from V and 0 bases from J, with 13 bases between. This CDR3 has 17 residues. CDR1 is SGHAT and CDR2 is FQDESV in the germline V gene (reference sequence). The CDR3 bases are TGTGCCAGCAGCTTAGATTGGGATACCCATAGCAATCAGCCCCAGCATTTT. Translation gives CASSLDWDTHSNQPQHF.

This clonotype was found once. The chain uses TRBV2 and TRBJ1-2, with a tentative D call TRBD1 (5 bases). This CDR3 contains 13 residues. Germline CDR1 reads SNHLY; CDR2 reads FYNNEI. Trimming took off 10 bases at V and 8 bases at J, with 20 bases between the two ends. The CDR3, as DNA: TGTGCCAACGCAGAGGGGATGGTCTACGGCTACACCTTC. This codes for CANAEGMVYGYTF.

This clonotype was detected many times. The chain combines TRBV6-5 with TRBJ2-5, with TRBD1 matching over 7 bases. CDR3 length equals 15 residues. The trim removed 0 bases at V and 6 bases at J, leaving 7 bases unmatched. From germline, CDR1 is MNHEY and CDR2 SVGAGI. Here the CDR3 DNA reads TGTGCCAGCAGTTACTCTGGGACAGTTGGAAAGACCCAGTACTTC. It specifies CASSYSGTVGKTQYF.

This clonotype was counted at least ten times. The chain employs TRBV12-3 or TRBV12-4 and TRBJ1-1; D ambiguous. This CDR3 is built from 16 residues. The V end was cut by 0 bases, the J end by 4 bases, with 15 bases between. The CDR3 loop reads CASSLATPGSITEAFF. CDR3 nucleotides: TGTGCCAGCAGTTTAGCTACTCCCGGGTCCATCACTGAAGCTTTCTTT.

This clonotype was detected ten times or more. CDR3 nucleotide sequence: TGTGCCAGCAGGGGGCAGGCCACCTATGGCTACACCTTC. Its protein is CASRGQATYGYTF. The chain joins TRBV28 to TRBJ1-2; tentatively, D is TRBD1 (5 bases). The CDR3 has 13 residues. Trimming took 6 bases from V and 4 from J, leaving 12 bases between them. CDR1 and CDR2 from the germline V gene are MDHEN and SYDVKM.

This clonotype was seen many times. The chain has TRBV6-1 and TRBJ1-2, with D uncertain. Germline-derived CDR1 and CDR2 are MNHNS and SASEGT. The CDR3 loop spans 14 amino acids. Trimming took 5 bases from V and 4 from J, leaving 14 bases between them. The DNA for the CDR3 is TGTGCCAGCAGTCCCCGCCCCGGGAGCTATGGCTACACCTTC. It specifies CASSPRPGSYGYTF.